The rows below give T cell receptor beta chains drawn from one sample of a study of T cell changes during pregnancy in multiple sclerosis. Assay used: immunoSEQ multiplex PCR; TCRdb lists only in-frame clones, some missing. The table shows approximately 50,000 clones, with 92% occurring only once. The source was CD4+ T cells from peripheral blood mononuclear cells, collected in the third trimester of pregnancy. These receptors were obtained from a female donor with multiple sclerosis, enrolled in a pregnancy study. The CDR3 runs from the conserved cysteine through the conserved F or W. D genes are given only for firm matches. The listing skips clone size in some rows; elsewhere it reads once, few, many or a size class.

D,J,length,V,size,DNA,CDR3
.,TRBJ2-3,12,TRBV11-3,.,TGTGCCAGCAGCTTATCTACAGATACGCAGTATTTT,CASSLSTDTQYF
.,TRBJ2-5,13,TRBV5-4,once,TGTGCCAGCAGCTCAGGGGTCGGGGAGACCCAGTACTTC,CASSSGVGETQYF
.,TRBJ2-1,13,TRBV9,once,TGTGCCAGCAGCGTAGCTGTGGTGGGGGGGCAGTTCTTC,CASSVAVVGGQFF
.,TRBJ2-2,15,TRBV5-4,.,TGTGCCAGCAGCTTGGGGGGAGGGGGCACCGGGGAGCTGTTTTTT,CASSLGGGGTGELFF
.,TRBJ1-4,15,TRBV4-2,.,TGTGCCAGCACACAACAGAGGGCGGGAAAGGAAAAACTGTTTTTT,CASTQQRAGKEKLFF
TRBD1,TRBJ2-1,16,TRBV11-2,.,TGTGCCAGCAGCGCCGTAAGGGACAGCCTCTACAATGAGCAGTTCTTC,CASSAVRDSLYNEQFF
TRBD1,TRBJ2-3,14,TRBV7-3,.,TGTGCCAGCAGCTTATTAGGACAGGGCGATACGCAGTATTTT,CASSLLGQGDTQYF
.,TRBJ1-2,16,TRBV5-1,.,TGCGCCAGCAGCCCCCTCGCCGAGGGAAGCATCTATGGCTACACCTTC,CASSPLAEGSIYGYTF
TRBD1,TRBJ2-7,14,TRBV6-5,.,TGTGCCAGTAGGACGCTCAGACAGGGGCACGAGCAGTACTTC,CASRTLRQGHEQYF
.,TRBJ1-1,12,TRBV29-1,.,TGCAGCTTAAAATTTGGGAGGGGTGAAGCTTTCTTT,CSLKFGRGEAFF
TRBD1,TRBJ1-1,16,TRBV5-1,.,TGCGCCAGCAGCTTGGGGCAGGGGGCGATGAACACTGAAGCTTTCTTT,CASSLGQGAMNTEAFF
.,TRBJ1-2,15,TRBV7-9,.,TGTGCCAGCAGCCCAAATATCGGACAGACTTATGGCTACACCTTC,CASSPNIGQTYGYTF
TRBD1,TRBJ1-2,15,TRBV19,.,TGTGCCAGTGGCGGACAGGCCGAAGCTAACTATGGCTACACCTTC,CASGGQAEANYGYTF
TRBD2,TRBJ2-7,17,TRBV5-1,.,TGCGCCAGCAGCTTGGCCCCATCCGGGACTAGCGAGTACGAGCAGTACTTC,CASSLAPSGTSEYEQYF
TRBD2,TRBJ2-1,19,TRBV27,.,TGTGCCAGCAGACAGGGGAAGGGACTAGCGGGAGGCGGATTGAATGAGCAGTTCTTC,CASRQGKGLAGGGLNEQFF
.,TRBJ2-7,16,TRBV7-3,few,TGTGCCAGCAGCCCCGGTCGGGCTAGCGCATCCTACGAGCAGTACTTC,CASSPGRASASYEQYF
.,TRBJ2-2,13,TRBV7-9,.,TGTGCCAGCAGACAGGGTTCTGGCGGGGAGCTGTTTTTT,CASRQGSGGELFF
TRBD2,TRBJ2-1,14,TRBV29-1,.,TGCAGCGTTGAACCTAGCGGGAAGGTCAATGAGCAGTTCTTC,CSVEPSGKVNEQFF
TRBD2,TRBJ2-7,13,TRBV29-1,.,TGCAGCGTTGGACTAGCGGGGTCCTACGAGCAGTACTTC,CSVGLAGSYEQYF
TRBD2,TRBJ2-5,19,TRBV4-1,.,TGCGCCAGCAGCCACCGCGGACTAGCGGGAGGGCCGGGGCAAGAGACCCAGTACTTC,CASSHRGLAGGPGQETQYF
.,TRBJ1-2,13,TRBV5-1,.,TGCGCCAGCAGCTTGGCTGGGGAGTATGGCTACACCTTC,CASSLAGEYGYTF
.,TRBJ2-7,14,TRBV5-6,.,TGTGCCAGCAGCTTGGCGGGACAAAACGCCTGGCAGTACTTC,CASSLAGQNAWQYF
.,TRBJ1-2,14,TRBV30,.,TGTGCCTGGATCCGGGGACAAGTTAACTATGGCTACACCTTC,CAWIRGQVNYGYTF
TRBD1,TRBJ2-1,17,TRBV7-9,.,TGTGCCAGCAGCAACCCGCCCGGGACAGGGGGGCCAGATGAGCAGTTCTTC,CASSNPPGTGGPDEQFF
.,TRBJ2-5,15,TRBV6-5,.,TGTGCCAGCAGTCCCACACAGGGTATAGGAGAGACCCAGTACTTC,CASSPTQGIGETQYF
.,TRBJ2-2,15,TRBV27,.,TGTGCCAGCAGTTTTTTGGGAGTCGACACCGGGGAGCTGTTTTTT,CASSFLGVDTGELFF
TRBD1,TRBJ2-5,15,TRBV5-1,.,TGCGCCAGCAGCTCAGGGACAGGGAGGGACGAGGCCCAGTACTTC,CASSSGTGRDEAQYF
TRBD1,TRBJ2-7,14,TRBV9,.,TGTGCCAGCAGCGTAGTGGCAGGGGGCTCCGAGCAGTACTTC,CASSVVAGGSEQYF
.,TRBJ1-5,13,TRBV11-2,.,TGTGCCAGCAGCTTAGGCCCGGGGCAGCCCCAGCATTTT,CASSLGPGQPQHF
.,TRBJ2-5,15,TRBV2,.,TGTGCCAGCAGTGTCGAGTTCACGGGAGCAGAGACCCAGTACTTC,CASSVEFTGAETQYF
TRBD1,TRBJ1-1,15,TRBV5-6,.,TGTGCCAGCAGCCCCTGGGGACAGGGGAAACGAGGAGCTTTCTTT,CASSPWGQGKRGAFF
TRBD2,TRBJ2-5,15,TRBV2,.,TGTGCCAGCAGTGAAGCGCGGGGGATAGGGGAGACCCAGTACTTC,CASSEARGIGETQYF
.,TRBJ1-4,17,TRBV4-2,.,TGTGCCAGCAGCCAAGAGGGAGGCAGCTCAACTAATGAAAAACTGTTTTTT,CASSQEGGSSTNEKLFF
.,TRBJ1-2,13,TRBV19,once,TGTGCCAGTAGTATCGGGACTGACTATGGCTACACCTTC,CASSIGTDYGYTF
TRBD1,TRBJ2-7,15,TRBV28,.,TGTGCCAGCAGTTTTTGGGGACAGGTGTCCTACGAGCAGTACTTC,CASSFWGQVSYEQYF